This T cell receptor (beta chain) came from a study of STAT5B mutations in CD4+ large granular lymphocyte leukemia. This clone has only one observation. The assay was immunoSEQ multiplex PCR, and TCRdb's table has in-frame clones only and misses some. The table records tens of thousands of clones, approximately 74% of them present only once. Between the trimmed V and J ends, which lost 3 bases and 2 bases, there was a span of 10 bases. The CDR3 runs 14 residues. Germline V lookup: CDR1 SEHNR, CDR2 FQNEAQ (reference sequence). This chain links TRBV7-9 with TRBJ2-5; D is uncertain. The sequenced sample consisted of CD4+ T cells from blood buffy coats. This sequence originates from a human donor in good health. CDR3 sequence reads: CASSFASDQETQYF. The CDR3 region has the DNA TGTGCCAGCAGCTTCGCTTCGGATCAAGAGACCCAGTACTTC.